This T cell receptor beta chain was profiled in a study of cytomegalovirus exposure and HLA in healthy donors. This clone has just one count. Its antigen is still unknown. The germline V gene encodes CDR1 SGHNT and CDR2 YYREEE (reference sequence). This CDR3 is 15 amino acids long. J gave up 5 bases and V 4 bases, and 11 bases lay outside the gene matches. Only in-frame clones appear in the TCRdb table, and some are missing; sequencing was by immunoSEQ multiplex PCR. Of fewer than 100,000 clones in the sample, around 90% were seen once. Study outcomes and limitations: A subsequent analysis found that TCR clusters from the first cohort also tended to co-occur in the 90 to 150 validation repertoires, with approximately 95% of cluster scores above 0. The classifier reportedly diagnosed cytomegalovirus status with high specificity and sensitivity. It was about 150 TCR beta chains that were listed as cytomegalovirus-associated.

This receptor was obtained from a man aged 25 to 45 in good health and CMV-seronegative. The sequenced sample consisted of PBMCs. The rearrangement joins TRBV5-4 to TRBJ2-5; the match to TRBD2 covers 7 bases. The CDR3 reads CASSTRAGTGETQYF. In DNA form, the CDR3 reads TGTGCCAGCAGCACCCGAGCGGGAACGGGTGAGACCCAGTACTTC.